This passage covers 3 T cell receptor beta chains from one sample sequenced in a study of T-cell memory formation after mild COVID-19. TCRdb analysed the 5' RACE reads with MiXCR anew, one entry per CDR3 protein. The table has about 190,000 distinct CDR3 sequences, about 10% seen once; the top ten hold around 2.9%. Sequencing input: PBMCs or a T cell subset sorted from them (not recorded which). These receptors all come from a man between 18 and 35 years old who had mild COVID-19 (a few samples of this study predate the infection). Cell type and time point are not known.

This rearrangement joins TRBV2 to TRBJ2-4; no reliable D call. V was pared by 3 bases and J by 15 bases, with 9 bases between. Germline V gives CDR1 SNHLY, CDR2 FYNNEI. The CDR3 runs to 10 residues. The CDR3 nucleotides are TGTGCCAGCAGTGACCAGGTCCCGTACTTC. This sequence encodes CASSDQVPYF.

This chain connects TRBV28 to TRBJ2-3; the match to TRBD2 covers 10 bases. This CDR3 has 17 residues. The J segment lost 4 bases and the V segment lost 3 bases, leaving 10 bases of the junction unmatched. Germline V gene sequence: CDR1 MDHEN, CDR2 SYDVKM. The CDR3 loop is CASSFIAQRGGSDTQYF. The CDR3 bases are TGTGCCAGCAGTTTTATTGCCCAGCGGGGGGGCTCAGATACGCAGTATTTT.

Ten or more counts support this clonotype. This chain uses TRBV7-2 with TRBJ2-1, with D possibly being TRBD2 (6 bases). Germline CDR1 is SGHTA and CDR2 is FQGNSA. Trimming took off 4 bases at V and 7 bases at J, with 23 bases between the two ends. The CDR3 totals 17 residues. The DNA for the CDR3 is TGTGCCAGCAGCTACCCGCCATGGGGAGGCGGGAATAATGAGCAGTTCTTC. Translating it yields CASSYPPWGGGNNEQFF.